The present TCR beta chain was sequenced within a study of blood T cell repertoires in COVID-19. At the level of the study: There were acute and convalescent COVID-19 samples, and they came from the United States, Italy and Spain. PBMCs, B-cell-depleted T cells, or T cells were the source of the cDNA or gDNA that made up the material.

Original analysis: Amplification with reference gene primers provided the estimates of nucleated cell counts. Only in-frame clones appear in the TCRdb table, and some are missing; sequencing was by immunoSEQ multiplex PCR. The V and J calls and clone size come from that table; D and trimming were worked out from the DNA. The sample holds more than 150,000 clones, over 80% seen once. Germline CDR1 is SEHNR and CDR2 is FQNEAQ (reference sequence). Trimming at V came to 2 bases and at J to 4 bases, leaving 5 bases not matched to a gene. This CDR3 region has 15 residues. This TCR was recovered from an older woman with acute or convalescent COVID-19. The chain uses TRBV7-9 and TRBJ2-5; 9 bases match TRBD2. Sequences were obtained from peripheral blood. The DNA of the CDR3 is TGTGCCAGCAGCTTAAGCGGGGGGTCCACAGAGACCCAGTACTTC. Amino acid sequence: CASSLSGGSTETQYF.